The source of this T cell receptor beta chain is a study of shared clonotypes between healthy human individuals. Repertoires were generated with immunoSEQ multiplex PCR, while TCRdb's copy carries only in-frame clones and drops some. The sample contains more than 1,200,000 clones, about 98.5% of which appear only once. CDR1 is SEHNR and CDR2 is FQNEAQ in the germline V gene (reference sequence). Trimming pared 8 bases from V and 2 bases from J, leaving 8 bases between. This CDR3 contains 12 residues. The chain carries TRBV7-9 and TRBJ2-3; D remains unclear. The sample taken for sequencing was naive CD4+ T cells sorted from blood. Subset of the sample: CD45RA+ positively selected. This TCR was sampled from a man younger than 40 in good health. The CDR3 DNA reads as TGTGCCAGCGGGTTAGCCACAGATACGCAGTATTTT. Its protein is CASGLATDTQYF.